Presented here are 16 T cell receptor beta chains from one specimen sequenced in a study of T cell responses to AZD1222 COVID-19 vaccine. Only in-frame clones appear in the TCRdb table, and some are missing; sequencing was by immunoSEQ multiplex PCR. The table has about 150,000 clones, around 89% seen once. This sample comprised peripheral blood, obtained on day 0 of AZD1222 vaccination. These receptors all stem from an adult in good health.

The V gene is TRBV2, the J gene TRBJ1-4; 10 bases agree with TRBD1. Germline V gene lookup returns CDR1 SNHLY and CDR2 FYNNEI. This CDR3 is built from 14 residues. J gave up 8 bases and V 7 bases, and 7 bases lay outside the gene matches. The DNA for the CDR3 is TGTGCCAGCACCTCCGGGACAGGGGCAGAAAAACTGTTTTTT. Its translation: CASTSGTGAEKLFF.

This chain uses TRBV7-2 with TRBJ2-7; TRBD2 agrees at 13 bases. Germline V gives CDR1 SGHTA, CDR2 FQGNSA. V was pared by 5 bases and J by 1 base, with 5 bases of the junction left unmatched. The CDR3 loop spans 16 amino acids. The CDR3 reads CASSRTSGGASYEQYF. CDR3 DNA sequence: TGTGCCAGCAGCCGTACTAGCGGGGGGGCTTCCTACGAGCAGTACTTC.

The chain links TRBV11-2 to TRBJ2-7; TRBD1 agrees at 7 bases. The V gene's germline CDR1 is SGHAT and CDR2 FQNNGV. The CDR3 has 15 amino acids. V trimming: 5 bases; J trimming: 3 bases; junction bases outside the gene matches: 10. CDR3 amino acids: CASSASGTANYEQYF. For the CDR3, the DNA is TGTGCCAGCAGCGCATCCGGGACAGCGAACTACGAGCAGTACTTC.

The chain is built from TRBV10-3 and TRBJ1-2, with 7 bases that match TRBD1. Germline V gene data show CDR1 as ENHRY and CDR2 as SYGVKD. V was pared by 10 bases and J by 0 bases, with 5 bases of the junction left unmatched. The CDR3 spans 13 residues. The CDR3 protein is CATRDSANYGYTF. In DNA form, the CDR3 reads TGTGCCACACGGGACAGTGCTAACTATGGCTACACCTTC.

This chain connects TRBV6-2 or TRBV6-3 to TRBJ1-5, with D uncertain. Trimming shortened V by 2 bases and J by 0 bases, and 14 bases separated the two germline ends. The CDR3 contains 17 residues. Germline lookup yields CDR1 MNHEY and CDR2 SVGEGT. Here the CDR3 DNA reads TGTGCCAGCAGTTACCGGGGTCTAAGTAATAGCAATCAGCCCCAGCATTTT. Translated: CASSYRGLSNSNQPQHF.

This clone was picked up a small number of times. This chain links TRBV7-2 with TRBJ2-7; 14 bases are shared with TRBD2. Trimming cost V 5 bases and J 1 base; bases outside gene matches: 10. The CDR3 totals 18 residues. The germline gives CDR1 SGHTA, CDR2 FQGNSA. The CDR3 spells CASSPRTSGGTLSYEQYF. As DNA, the CDR3 is TGTGCCAGCAGCCCCCGGACTAGCGGGGGGACCCTATCCTACGAGCAGTACTTC.

The gene calls are TRBV7-2 and TRBJ2-2; tentative D call: TRBD1 (6 bases). The germline gives CDR1 SGHTA, CDR2 FQGNSA. The CDR3 length is 17 residues. The V end lost 5 bases, the J end lost 4 bases, and 20 bases lay between the germline ends. CDR3 in amino acids: CASSRYGQLGATGELFF. For the CDR3, the DNA is TGTGCCAGCAGCCGCTACGGACAGCTAGGGGCCACCGGGGAGCTGTTTTTT.

This rearrangement joins TRBV13 to TRBJ2-2; no clear D. Germline assignment: CDR1 PRHDT and CDR2 FYEKMQ (reference sequence). With 4 bases removed from V and 5 bases from J, the gap between germline ends came to 17 bases. This CDR3 spans 16 amino acids. The DNA for the CDR3 is TGTGCCAGCAGCTATTTGACGGGTCAAAGTACCGGGGAGCTGTTTTTT. It translates to CASSYLTGQSTGELFF.

Here the CDR3 DNA reads TGTGCCAGCTCGCAGGGGGACAATCAGCCCCAGCATTTT. Protein product: CASSQGDNQPQHF. The chain recombines TRBV6-4 with TRBJ1-5; the match to TRBD1 covers 7 bases. The germline gives CDR1 MRHNA, CDR2 SNTAGT. The CDR3 has 13 residues. Germline trimming cut 8 bases from V and 3 bases from J; bases unmatched to any gene: 4.

This chain links TRBV4-3 with TRBJ1-1; no firm D call. The CDR3 is made up of 15 amino acids. Germline V lookup: CDR1 LGHNA, CDR2 YSLEER. V lost 0 bases to trimming and J lost 1 base, with 9 bases between them. CDR3 sequence: CASSQDRETNTEAFF. CDR3 nucleotide sequence: TGCGCCAGCAGCCAAGATCGGGAAACGAACACTGAAGCTTTCTTT.

The chain carries TRBV7-2 and TRBJ1-4; D is ambiguous. The CDR3 runs to 14 residues. V was trimmed by 5 bases and J by 8 bases, leaving 15 bases between them. Per the germline V gene, CDR1 is SGHTA and CDR2 is FQGNSA. CDR3 in DNA: TGTGCCAGCAGCCTGCACCGAGTACGGGAAAAACTGTTTTTT. This sequence encodes CASSLHRVREKLFF.

This chain joins TRBV19 and TRBJ2-6; TRBD1 matches 11 bases. V dropped 6 bases and J dropped 3; count of bases not matched to a gene: 7. CDR1 and CDR2 (germline): LNHDA, SQIVND (reference sequence). This CDR3 spans 17 amino acids. The CDR3 DNA sequence: TGTGCCAGTAGCCTGGGACAGGGGGGGCTTGGGGCCAACGTCCTGACTTTC. It specifies CASSLGQGGLGANVLTF. Using reference TRBV19 and TRBJ2-6 for the parts outside the CDR3, the full variable domain is DGGITQSPKYLFRKEGQNVTLSCEQNLNHDAMYWYRQDPGQGLRLIYYSQIVNDFQKGDIAEGYSVSREKKESFPLTVTSAQKNPTAFYLCASSLGQGGLGANVLTFGAGSRLTVL.

The chain couples TRBV29-1 to TRBJ1-2; D is uncertain. Germline CDR1 is SQVTM and CDR2 is ANQGSEA. The CDR3 covers 13 residues. Trimming removed 7 bases at V and 2 bases at J, with 14 bases between. The CDR3 reads CSAPGPANYGYTF. CDR3 DNA: TGCAGCGCCCCGGGCCCAGCAAACTATGGCTACACCTTC.

V and J are TRBV3-1 (or the pseudogene TRBV3-2) and TRBJ1-4, with 10 bases lining up with TRBD1. With 1 base clipped from V and 8 bases from J, the junction kept 7 bases outside the gene matches. The germline gives CDR1 LGHDT, CDR2 YNNKEL (reference sequence). This CDR3 has 16 amino acids. The CDR3 DNA follows: TGTGCCAGCAGCCAAGTGCTCGGACAGGGGGAAGAAAAACTGTTTTTT. This translates into CASSQVLGQGEEKLFF.

This CDR3 is CASSQIAGSTDTQYF. DNA for the CDR3: TGTGCCAGCAGCCAAATAGCGGGTAGCACAGATACGCAGTATTTT. This sequence joins TRBV4-2 and TRBJ2-3; 7 nucleotides line up with TRBD2. The CDR3 is made up of 15 amino acids. CDR1 and CDR2 from the germline V gene are LGHNA and YNFKEQ. After removal of 2 bases from V and 0 bases from J, the junction contained 2 bases not matched to a gene.

The V and J genes are TRBV15 and TRBJ2-7; tentative D call: TRBD1 (7 bases). Between the trimmed V and J ends, which lost 5 bases and 4 bases, there was a span of 18 bases. This CDR3 has 15 residues. The germline V gene encodes CDR1 LNHNV and CDR2 YYDKDF (reference sequence). The CDR3 loop reads CATSAGQSRGYEQYF. In DNA form, the CDR3 reads TGTGCCACCAGCGCGGGACAGTCCCGAGGGTACGAGCAGTACTTC.